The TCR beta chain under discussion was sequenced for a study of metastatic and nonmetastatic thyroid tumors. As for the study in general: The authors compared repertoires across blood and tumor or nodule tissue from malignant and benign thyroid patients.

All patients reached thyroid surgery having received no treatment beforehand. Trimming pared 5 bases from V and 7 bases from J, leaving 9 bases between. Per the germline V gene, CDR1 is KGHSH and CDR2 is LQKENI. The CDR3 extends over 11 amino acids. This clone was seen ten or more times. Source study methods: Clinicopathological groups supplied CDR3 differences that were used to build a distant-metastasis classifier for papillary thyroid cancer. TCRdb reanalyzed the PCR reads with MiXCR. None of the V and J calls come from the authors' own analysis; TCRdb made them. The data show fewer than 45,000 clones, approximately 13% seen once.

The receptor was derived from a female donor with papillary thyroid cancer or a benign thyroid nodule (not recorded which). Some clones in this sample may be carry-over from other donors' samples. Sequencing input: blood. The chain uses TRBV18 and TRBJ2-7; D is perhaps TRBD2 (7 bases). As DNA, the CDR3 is TGTGCCAGCTCAAGGGGGGGGGAGCAGTACTTC. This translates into CASSRGGEQYF.